Listed below are T cell receptor beta chains from one sample, sequenced in a study of cytomegalovirus exposure and HLA in healthy donors. The method was immunoSEQ multiplex PCR; TCRdb's version includes in-frame clones alone and lacks a portion of them. The sample holds 150,000 to 160,000 clones, approximately 86% seen once. The material sequenced was PBMCs. The receptors shown here come from a man between 18 and 35 years old in good health and CMV-seropositive. The CDR3 runs from the conserved cysteine through the conserved F or W. A D gene is named only where the DNA matches it firmly. Size is stated for part of the rows, as once, few or many counts, or as a class when the clone is expanded.

>TRBJ2-3|TRBV2|TRBD2|18|once
CASSVKGLAGARTDTQYF
TGTGCCAGCAGTGTGAAGGGACTAGCGGGGGCCCGCACAGATACGCAGTATTTT
>TRBJ2-5|TRBV5-6|.|14|.
CASSLVASGETQYF
TGTGCCAGCAGCTTGGTGGCGAGCGGAGAGACCCAGTACTTC
>TRBJ2-7|TRBV7-2|TRBD1|13|.
CASSRDRGYEQYF
TGTGCCAGCAGCCGGGACAGGGGCTACGAGCAGTACTTC
>TRBJ2-4|TRBV5-1|TRBD1|15|.
CASSSQGSGENIQYF
TGCGCCAGCAGTTCACAGGGGTCAGGAGAAAACATTCAGTACTTC
>TRBJ1-6|TRBV7-2|TRBD1|15|.
CASSTRTGNNSPLHF
TGTGCCAGCAGCACCCGGACAGGGAATAATTCACCCCTCCACTTT
>TRBJ1-2|TRBV27|TRBD1|16|once
CASRQTPGQGLRGYTF
TGTGCCAGCAGGCAGACTCCGGGACAGGGGCTGCGGGGCTACACCTTC
>TRBJ2-5|TRBV19|.|15|.
CASSIGQDFKKTQYF
TGTGCCAGTAGTATAGGACAGGATTTCAAGAAGACCCAGTACTTC
>TRBJ2-7|TRBV5-1|.|15|.
CASSPLEGVVYEQYF
TGCGCCAGCAGCCCCCTTGAGGGCGTCGTATACGAGCAGTACTTC
>TRBJ1-6|TRBV15|TRBD1|16|.
CATSREDRGPLSPLHF
TGTGCCACCAGCAGAGAGGACAGGGGGCCACTATCACCCCTCCACTTT
>TRBJ2-7|TRBV6-5|TRBD2|15|.
CASSTTSGLPYEQYF
TGTGCCAGCAGTACGACTAGCGGCCTTCCCTACGAGCAGTACTTC
>TRBJ1-1|TRBV9|.|14|few
CASSVARELTEAFF
TGTGCCAGCAGCGTAGCTCGGGAGCTCACTGAAGCTTTCTTT
>TRBJ2-5|TRBV18|TRBD1|14|.
CASSPPGQQETQYF
TGTGCCAGCTCACCACCGGGACAGCAAGAGACCCAGTACTTC
>TRBJ2-7|TRBV7-9|TRBD2|15|.
CASSLGLAGGNEQYF
TGTGCCAGCAGCTTGGGACTAGCGGGAGGTAACGAGCAGTACTTC
>TRBJ2-2|TRBV28|.|13|.
CASSPPRIGELFF
TGTGCCAGCAGCCCGCCGCGGATCGGGGAGCTGTTTTTT
>TRBJ2-7|TRBV7-2|TRBD2|15|.
CASSPSGTTSYTQYF
TGTGCCAGCAGCCCTAGCGGGACCACGAGTTACACCCAGTACTTC
>TRBJ2-7|TRBV12-5|TRBD1|14|.
CASGSGTGPYEQYF
TGTGCTAGTGGTTCCGGGACAGGGCCCTACGAGCAGTACTTC
>TRBJ2-5|TRBV27|.|14|.
CASSFDRHSRTQYF
TGTGCCAGCAGTTTCGATAGGCACAGTCGGACCCAGTACTTC
>TRBJ1-1|TRBV6-5|TRBD1|14|.
CASTSTGANTEAFF
TGTGCCAGCACTAGCACAGGGGCTAACACTGAAGCTTTCTTT
>TRBJ2-5|TRBV4-2|TRBD2|17|.
CASSQEIGREGFETQYF
TGTGCCAGCAGCCAAGAAATTGGACGGGAGGGTTTCGAGACCCAGTACTTC
>TRBJ1-1|TRBV16|.|14|.
CASSQSKAGTEAFF
TGTGCCAGCAGCCAATCCAAAGCGGGGACTGAAGCTTTCTTT
>TRBJ1-4|TRBV4-1|TRBD1|18|.
CASSQDPTHRGQGEKLFF
TGCGCCAGCAGCCAAGATCCCACCCACAGGGGGCAAGGTGAAAAACTGTTTTTT
>TRBJ1-1|TRBV2|.|13|.
CASSVEVETEAFF
TGTGCCAGCAGTGTTGAGGTTGAGACTGAAGCTTTCTTT
>TRBJ1-2|TRBV6-6|.|13|.
CASGVGGNYGYTF
TGTGCCAGCGGCGTGGGAGGAAACTATGGCTACACCTTC
>TRBJ1-1|TRBV27|.|14|.
CASTPRGMNTEAFF
TGTGCCAGCACCCCCCGGGGAATGAACACTGAAGCTTTCTTT
>TRBJ2-2|TRBV30|TRBD1|14|.
CAWSRTGSAGELFF
TGTGCCTGGAGTCGGACAGGGTCCGCCGGGGAGCTGTTTTTT
>TRBJ2-7|TRBV4-2|.|15|.
CASSQEGRGVGEQYF
TGTGCCAGCAGCCAAGAAGGTAGGGGTGTAGGCGAGCAGTACTTC
>TRBJ2-7|TRBV4-2|.|15|.
CASSQKIGGAGEQYF
TGTGCCAGCAGCCAAAAAATAGGTGGCGCGGGCGAGCAGTACTTC
>TRBJ1-5|TRBV19|.|13|.
CASNRGKDQPQHF
TGTGCCAGTAACCGGGGAAAGGATCAGCCCCAGCATTTT
>TRBJ2-7|TRBV6-5|.|13|.
CASSFYKGDEQYF
TGTGCCAGCAGTTTCTACAAGGGGGACGAGCAGTACTTC
>TRBJ1-1|TRBV7-2|TRBD1|14|.
CASSYRGMNTEAFF
TGTGCCAGCAGCTACAGGGGGATGAACACTGAAGCTTTCTTT
>TRBJ2-7|TRBV29-1|TRBD1|18|.
CSVEAIDTQGDQTYEQYF
TGCAGCGTTGAAGCTATAGACACCCAGGGGGACCAGACCTACGAGCAGTACTTC
>TRBJ2-3|TRBV25-1|TRBD2|13|.
CASAGRGTDTQYF
TGTGCCTCTGCAGGGCGGGGGACAGATACGCAGTATTTT
>TRBJ2-5|TRBV6-1|.|15|.
CASSERGWGRETQYF
TGTGCCAGCAGTGAAAGGGGCTGGGGGCGGGAGACCCAGTACTTC
>TRBJ2-2|TRBV7-3|TRBD1|18|few
CASSLRSSKTGATGELFF
TGTGCCAGCAGCTTACGTAGTTCCAAGACAGGGGCCACCGGGGAGCTGTTTTTT
>TRBJ2-7|TRBV28|TRBD2|15|.
CASSLGTSGSYEQYF
TGTGCCAGCAGTTTAGGGACTAGCGGGTCCTACGAGCAGTACTTC
>TRBJ2-7|TRBV14|TRBD1|14|.
CASSQPGDRHEQYF
TGTGCCAGCAGCCAACCTGGGGACAGGCACGAGCAGTACTTC
>TRBJ2-6|TRBV9|.|12|.
CASSLRTNVLTF
TGTGCCAGCAGCCTACGCACCAACGTCCTGACTTTC
>TRBJ1-2|TRBV2|.|13|.
CASVSQGLDGYTF
TGTGCCAGCGTATCACAGGGTTTGGATGGCTACACCTTC
>TRBJ2-5|TRBV9|TRBD1|15|.
CASSRQGYKGETQYF
TGTGCCAGCAGCAGACAGGGCTATAAGGGAGAGACCCAGTACTTC
>TRBJ2-7|TRBV15|.|15|.
CATSSGRSPGFEQYF
TGTGCCACCAGCAGTGGCCGCTCCCCGGGGTTCGAGCAGTACTTC
>TRBJ2-1|TRBV18|.|14|.
CASSPTQGRNEQFF
TGTGCCAGCTCACCAACGCAGGGTCGCAATGAGCAGTTCTTC
>TRBJ2-1|TRBV7-2|TRBD2|16|.
CASSLQGSGGPHEQFF
TGTGCCAGCAGCCTCCAGGGAAGCGGGGGACCCCATGAGCAGTTCTTC
>TRBJ2-3|TRBV18|TRBD1|16|.
CASSPRTGKGTDTQYF
TGTGCCAGCTCACCTCGGACAGGGAAGGGCACAGATACGCAGTATTTT